This T cell receptor (beta chain) was sequenced for a study of Tregs in tolerant kidney transplant recipients. V gave up 3 bases and J gave up 2 bases, with 3 bases separating them. This CDR3 is built from 12 residues. Germline loops: CDR1 SGHTA, CDR2 FQGNSA. Assay used: immunoSEQ multiplex PCR; TCRdb lists only in-frame clones, some missing. The profile shows about 110,000 clones, around 89% of them singletons. The specimen was CD4+ T cells from blood, collected before the transplant. The TCR sequence derives from a human donor who received a combined kidney and bone marrow transplant. This rearrangement joins TRBV7-2 to TRBJ2-3; no clear D gene. The CDR3 nucleotides read TGTGCCAGCAGCTTCAACACAGATACGCAGTATTTT. Translation gives CASSFNTDTQYF.